A single sample gave rise to the 12 T cell receptor beta chains below, sequenced in a study of cytomegalovirus exposure and HLA in healthy donors. PCR primers comprised 60 Vbeta and 13 Jbeta primers. Generated by immunoSEQ multiplex PCR, the TCRdb table keeps only in-frame clones and is missing some. This table holds about 120,000 clones, approximately 81% found once. The sample consisted of PBMCs. Receptors originate from a woman aged 35 to 49 in good health and CMV-seronegative.

CDR3 sequence: CASSGGTGDGYTF. The CDR3 nucleotides are TGTGCCAGCTCCGGAGGGACAGGGGACGGCTACACCTTC. The V and J genes are TRBV18 and TRBJ1-2, with 10 bases identical to TRBD1. The J segment lost 8 bases and the V segment lost 6 bases, leaving 6 bases of the junction unmatched. The germline gives CDR1 KGHSH, CDR2 LQKENI. CDR3 size: 13 residues.

The chain joins TRBV5-4 to TRBJ2-2; the match to TRBD2 covers 7 bases. Germline values: CDR1 SGHNT, CDR2 YYREEE (reference sequence). V lost 2 bases, J lost 2 bases, and 9 bases stayed unmatched. The CDR3 is made up of 17 amino acids. This chain's CDR3 is CASSFGGLQANTGELFF. CDR3 sequence (DNA): TGTGCCAGCAGCTTCGGGGGACTACAGGCCAACACCGGGGAGCTGTTTTTT.

The chain has TRBV5-1 and TRBJ2-7; tentative D call: TRBD1 (5 bases). The CDR3 spans 16 residues. Germline V CDR1 and CDR2: SGHRS, YFSETQ. V gave up 0 bases and J gave up 0 bases, with 13 bases separating them. CDR3: CASSLAQGAISYEQYF. The CDR3 region has the DNA TGCGCCAGCAGCTTGGCCCAAGGGGCCATCTCCTACGAGCAGTACTTC.

This clone has a single count. This chain connects TRBV7-9 to TRBJ1-2, with D perhaps matching TRBD1 (6 bases). The CDR3 has 13 residues. Trimming stripped 5 bases from V and 6 bases from J, with 13 bases between. Germline V gives CDR1 SEHNR, CDR2 FQNEAQ (reference sequence). This CDR3 is CASSLQGYDGYTF. CDR3 in DNA: TGTGCCAGCAGCCTACAGGGATACGATGGCTACACCTTC.

The V and J genes are TRBV28 and TRBJ2-1; no clear D gene. CDR1 and CDR2 from the germline V gene are MDHEN and SYDVKM. This CDR3 comprises 11 residues. V lost 4 bases and J 4 bases, leaving 2 bases between the germline ends. As DNA, the CDR3 is TGTGCCAGCAGTTCGTACAATGAGCAGTTCTTC. Its translation is CASSSYNEQFF.

The rearrangement uses TRBV7-2 and TRBJ2-3; maybe TRBD2 (6 bases). CDR3 length: 13 amino acids. Trimming removed 2 bases from V and 6 bases from J, with 9 bases in between. The germline V gene encodes CDR1 SGHTA and CDR2 FQGNSA. CDR3 coding DNA: TGTGCCAGCAGCTTAACTCGGGGGGATACGCAGTATTTT. The encoded protein is CASSLTRGDTQYF.

The rearrangement joins TRBV2 to TRBJ1-3, with D possibly being TRBD1 (5 bases). CDR1 is SNHLY and CDR2 is FYNNEI in the germline V gene. V lost 3 bases and J lost 0, with 12 bases in between. There are 16 residues in the CDR3. The CDR3 is CASSDQGMISGNTIYF. The CDR3 region has the DNA TGTGCCAGCAGTGATCAGGGAATGATCTCTGGAAACACCATATATTTT. Full variable domain (remainder filled in from reference TRBV2 and TRBJ1-3): EPEVTQTPSHQVTQMGQEVILRCVPISNHLYFYWYRQILGQKVEFLVSFYNNEISEKSEIFDDQFSVERPDGSNFTLKIRSTKLEDSAMYFCASSDQGMISGNTIYFGEGSWLTVV.

This chain connects TRBV5-1 to TRBJ2-6; no clear D gene. Germline values: CDR1 SGHRS, CDR2 YFSETQ. Trimming removed 3 bases at V and 1 base at J, with 11 bases between. The CDR3 contains 16 residues. The CDR3, as DNA: TGCGCCAGCAGCTCCTTACCGCGATCTGGGGCCAACGTCCTGACTTTC. This encodes CASSSLPRSGANVLTF.

This rearrangement joins TRBV10-3 to TRBJ2-5, with TRBD1 as a possible D gene (5 bases). Trimming took off 11 bases at V and 4 bases at J, with 17 bases between the two ends. Germline CDR1 ENHRY, CDR2 SYGVKD. This CDR3 comprises 13 residues. For the CDR3, the DNA is TGTGCCCCCCCCCAGGGATTCGGAGAGACCCAGTACTTC. Protein product: CAPPQGFGETQYF.

The chain is built from TRBV18 and TRBJ2-3; 8 bases fit TRBD1. This CDR3 is 14 amino acids long. V shed 5 bases and J 4 bases; nucleotides not matched to a gene: 5. Germline V gene lookup returns CDR1 KGHSH and CDR2 LQKENI. The CDR3 nucleotides are TGTGCCAGCTCAAGGCAGGGGGCGTCAGATACGCAGTATTTT. It is translated as CASSRQGASDTQYF.

V gene TRBV18 combines with J gene TRBJ1-3; 8 bases match TRBD1. Germline CDR1 is KGHSH and CDR2 is LQKENI. This CDR3 contains 17 residues. The junction had 7 bases not matched to a gene; V was cut back by 3 bases and J by 0 bases. This CDR3 is CASSPSGQGGSGNTIYF. The DNA for the CDR3 is TGTGCCAGCTCACCGTCCGGACAGGGTGGCTCTGGAAACACCATATATTTT.

This clone was seen a single time. The J gene is TRBJ2-2, the V gene TRBV9; 9 bases are a match to TRBD1. Germline assignment: CDR1 SGDLS and CDR2 YYNGEE. V dropped 3 bases and J dropped 0; count of bases not matched to a gene: 9. The CDR3 is 18 amino acids. CDR3 sequence (DNA): TGTGCCAGCAGCGCCCGACGGGACAGGGCCTCGAACACCGGGGAGCTGTTTTTT. This codes for CASSARRDRASNTGELFF.